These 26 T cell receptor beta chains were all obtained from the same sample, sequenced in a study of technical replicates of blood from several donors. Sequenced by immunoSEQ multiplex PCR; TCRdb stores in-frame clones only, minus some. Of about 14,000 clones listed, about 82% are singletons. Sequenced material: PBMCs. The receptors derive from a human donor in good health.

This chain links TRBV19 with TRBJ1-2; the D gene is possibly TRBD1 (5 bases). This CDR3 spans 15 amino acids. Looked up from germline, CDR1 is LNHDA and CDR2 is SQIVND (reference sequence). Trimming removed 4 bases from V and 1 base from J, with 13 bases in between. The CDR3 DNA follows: TGTGCCAGTAGTAGATCGACAGTTCGTAACTATGGCTACACCTTC. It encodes CASSRSTVRNYGYTF.

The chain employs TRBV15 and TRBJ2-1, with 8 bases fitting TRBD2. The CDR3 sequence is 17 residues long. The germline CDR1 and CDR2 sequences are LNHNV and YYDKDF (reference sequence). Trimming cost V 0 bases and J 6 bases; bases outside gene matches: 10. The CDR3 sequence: CATSRDRGLAPFNEQFF. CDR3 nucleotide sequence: TGTGCCACCAGCAGAGATCGAGGACTAGCTCCTTTCAATGAGCAGTTCTTC.

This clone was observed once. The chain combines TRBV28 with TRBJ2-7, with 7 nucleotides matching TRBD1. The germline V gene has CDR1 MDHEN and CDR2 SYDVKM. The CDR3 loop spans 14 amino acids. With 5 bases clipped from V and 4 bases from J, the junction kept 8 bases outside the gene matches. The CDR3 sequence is CASSATGRHYEQYF. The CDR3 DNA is TGTGCCAGCAGTGCGACAGGGCGGCATTACGAGCAGTACTTC.

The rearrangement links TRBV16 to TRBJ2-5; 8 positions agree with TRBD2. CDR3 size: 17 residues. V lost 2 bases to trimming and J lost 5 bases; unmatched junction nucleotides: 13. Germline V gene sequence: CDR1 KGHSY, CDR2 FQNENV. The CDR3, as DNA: TGTGCCAGCAGCCAACTCGGGACAACTAGCGGAGGGGAGACCCAGTACTTC. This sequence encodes CASSQLGTTSGGETQYF.

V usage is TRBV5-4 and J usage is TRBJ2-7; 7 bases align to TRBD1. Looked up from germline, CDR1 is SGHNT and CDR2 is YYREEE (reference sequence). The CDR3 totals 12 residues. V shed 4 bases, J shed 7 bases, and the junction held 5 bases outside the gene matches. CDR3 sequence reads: CASSPTGDEQYF. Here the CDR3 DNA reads TGTGCCAGCAGCCCCACAGGGGATGAGCAGTACTTC.

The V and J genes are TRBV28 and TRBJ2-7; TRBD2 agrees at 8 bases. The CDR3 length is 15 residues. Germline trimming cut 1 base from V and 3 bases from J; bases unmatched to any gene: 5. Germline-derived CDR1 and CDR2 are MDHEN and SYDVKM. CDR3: CASSLSGGGRYEQYF. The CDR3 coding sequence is TGTGCCAGCAGTTTATCGGGGGGGGGTCGCTACGAGCAGTACTTC. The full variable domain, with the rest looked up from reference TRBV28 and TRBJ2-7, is DVKVTQSSRYLVKRTGEKVFLECVQDMDHENMFWYRQDPGLGLRLIYFSYDVKMKEKGDIPEGYSVSREKKERFSLILESASTNQTSMYLCASSLSGGGRYEQYFGPGTRLTVT.

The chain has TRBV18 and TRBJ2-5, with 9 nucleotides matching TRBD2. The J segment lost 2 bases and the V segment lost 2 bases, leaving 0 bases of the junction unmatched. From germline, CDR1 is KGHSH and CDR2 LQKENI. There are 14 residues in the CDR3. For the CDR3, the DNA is TGTGCCAGCTCACCAAGCGGGAGGCAAGAGACCCAGTACTTC. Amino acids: CASSPSGRQETQYF.

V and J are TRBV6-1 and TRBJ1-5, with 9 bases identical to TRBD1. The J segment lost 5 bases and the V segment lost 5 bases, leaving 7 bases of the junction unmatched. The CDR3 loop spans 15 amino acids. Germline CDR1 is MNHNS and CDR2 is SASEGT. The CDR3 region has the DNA TGTGCCAGCAGTCGACAGGGGGAGAAAGATCAGCCCCAGCATTTT. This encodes CASSRQGEKDQPQHF.

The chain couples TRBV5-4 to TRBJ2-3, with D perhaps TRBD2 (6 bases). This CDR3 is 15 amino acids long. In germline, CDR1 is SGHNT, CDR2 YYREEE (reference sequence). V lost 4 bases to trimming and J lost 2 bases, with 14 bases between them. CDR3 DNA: TGTGCCAGCAGCGAGGACTACCTACCCACAGATACGCAGTATTTT. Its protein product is CASSEDYLPTDTQYF.

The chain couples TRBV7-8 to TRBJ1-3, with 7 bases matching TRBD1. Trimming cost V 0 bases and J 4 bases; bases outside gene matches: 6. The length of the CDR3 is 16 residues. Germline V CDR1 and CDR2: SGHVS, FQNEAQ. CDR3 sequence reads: CASSLAGGALGNTIYF. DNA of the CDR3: TGTGCCAGCAGCTTAGCAGGGGGCGCGTTGGGAAACACCATATATTTT.

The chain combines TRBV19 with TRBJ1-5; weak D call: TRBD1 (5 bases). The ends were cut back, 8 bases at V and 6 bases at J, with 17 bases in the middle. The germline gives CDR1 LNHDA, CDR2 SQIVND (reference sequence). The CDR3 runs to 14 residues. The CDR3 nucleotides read TGTGCCAGTTTAGACCCAGGGAATCTTCAGCCCCAGCATTTT. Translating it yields CASLDPGNLQPQHF.

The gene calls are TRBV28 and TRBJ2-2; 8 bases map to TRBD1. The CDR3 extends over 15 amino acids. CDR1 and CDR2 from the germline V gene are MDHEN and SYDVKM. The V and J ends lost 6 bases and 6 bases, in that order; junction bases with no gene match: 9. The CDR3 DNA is TGTGCCAGCAGCCACCGGACAGGGATCTCCGGGGAGCTGTTTTTT. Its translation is CASSHRTGISGELFF.

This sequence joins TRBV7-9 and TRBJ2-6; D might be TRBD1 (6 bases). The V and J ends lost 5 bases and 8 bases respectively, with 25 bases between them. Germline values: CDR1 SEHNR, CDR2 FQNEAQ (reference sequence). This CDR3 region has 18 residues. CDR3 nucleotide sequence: TGTGCCAGCAGCGCGCCGGGACACCAGTTGTTTTTGACCAACGTCCTGACTTTC. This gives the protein CASSAPGHQLFLTNVLTF.

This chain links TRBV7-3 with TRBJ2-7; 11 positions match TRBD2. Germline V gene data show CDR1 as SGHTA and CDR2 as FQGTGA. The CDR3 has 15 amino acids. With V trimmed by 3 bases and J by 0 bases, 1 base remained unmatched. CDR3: CASSLGTSGSYEQYF. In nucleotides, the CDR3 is TGTGCCAGCAGCTTGGGGACTAGCGGCTCCTACGAGCAGTACTTC.

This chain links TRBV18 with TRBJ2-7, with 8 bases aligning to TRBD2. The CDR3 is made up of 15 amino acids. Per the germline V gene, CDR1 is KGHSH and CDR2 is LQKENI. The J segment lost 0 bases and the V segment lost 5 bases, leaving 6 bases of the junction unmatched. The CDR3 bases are TGTGCCAGCTCATCCGCTAGCGGGTTCTCCTACGAGCAGTACTTC. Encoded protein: CASSSASGFSYEQYF.

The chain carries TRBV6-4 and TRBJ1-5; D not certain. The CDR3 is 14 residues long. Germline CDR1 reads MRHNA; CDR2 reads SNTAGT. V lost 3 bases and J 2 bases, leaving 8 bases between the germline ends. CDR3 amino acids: CASSEAMGNQPQHF. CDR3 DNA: TGTGCCAGCAGTGAGGCAATGGGCAATCAGCCCCAGCATTTT.

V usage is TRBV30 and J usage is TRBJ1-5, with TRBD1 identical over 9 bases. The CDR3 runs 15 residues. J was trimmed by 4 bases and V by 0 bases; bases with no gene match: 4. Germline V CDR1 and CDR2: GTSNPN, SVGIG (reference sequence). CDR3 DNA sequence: TGTGCCTGGAGTGTAGGGACAGGGCGGAATCAGCCCCAGCATTTT. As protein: CAWSVGTGRNQPQHF.

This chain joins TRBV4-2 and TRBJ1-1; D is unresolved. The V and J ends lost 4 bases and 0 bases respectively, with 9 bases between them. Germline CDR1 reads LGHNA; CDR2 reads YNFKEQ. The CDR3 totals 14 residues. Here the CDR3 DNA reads TGTGCCAGCAGCCCGAGGGATATGAACACTGAAGCTTTCTTT. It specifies CASSPRDMNTEAFF.

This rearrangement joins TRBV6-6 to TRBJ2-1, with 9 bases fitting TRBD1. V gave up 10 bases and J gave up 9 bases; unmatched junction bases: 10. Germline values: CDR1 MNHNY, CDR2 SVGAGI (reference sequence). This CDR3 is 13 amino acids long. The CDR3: CATGTGNEGEQFF. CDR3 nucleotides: TGTGCCACTGGGACAGGGAATGAAGGTGAGCAGTTCTTC.

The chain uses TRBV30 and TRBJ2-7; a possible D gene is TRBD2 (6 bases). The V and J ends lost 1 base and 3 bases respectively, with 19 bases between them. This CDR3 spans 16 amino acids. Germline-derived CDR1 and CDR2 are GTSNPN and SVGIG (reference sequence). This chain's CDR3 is CAWSARYGTGDYEQYF. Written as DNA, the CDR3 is TGTGCCTGGAGTGCCCGTTATGGGACTGGGGACTACGAGCAGTACTTC.

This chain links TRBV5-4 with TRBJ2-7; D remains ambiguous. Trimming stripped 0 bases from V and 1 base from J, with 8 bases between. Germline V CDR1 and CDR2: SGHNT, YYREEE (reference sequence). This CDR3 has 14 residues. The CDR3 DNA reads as TGTGCCAGCAGCTTGGACTCCTCGTCCTACGAGCAGTACTTC. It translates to CASSLDSSSYEQYF.

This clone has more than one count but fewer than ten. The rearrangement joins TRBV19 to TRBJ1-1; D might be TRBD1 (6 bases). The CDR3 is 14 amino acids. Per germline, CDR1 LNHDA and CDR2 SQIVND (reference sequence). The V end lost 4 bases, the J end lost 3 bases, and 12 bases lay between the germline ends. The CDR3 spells CASSSRDTYTEAFF. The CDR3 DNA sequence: TGTGCCAGTAGTAGCCGGGACACCTACACTGAAGCTTTCTTT.

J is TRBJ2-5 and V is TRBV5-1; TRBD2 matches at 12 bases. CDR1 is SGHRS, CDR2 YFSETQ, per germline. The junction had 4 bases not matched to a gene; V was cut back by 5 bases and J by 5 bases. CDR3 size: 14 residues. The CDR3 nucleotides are TGCGCCAGCAGACCCGGACTAGCGGGGGAGACCCAGTACTTC. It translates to CASRPGLAGETQYF.

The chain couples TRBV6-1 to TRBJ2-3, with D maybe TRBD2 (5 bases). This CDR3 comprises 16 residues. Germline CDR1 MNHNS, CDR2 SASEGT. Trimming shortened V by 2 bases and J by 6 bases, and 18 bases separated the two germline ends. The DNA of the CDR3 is TGTGCCAGCAGTGAATGGCTAGCTGACCGTGATGATACGCAGTATTTT. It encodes CASSEWLADRDDTQYF.

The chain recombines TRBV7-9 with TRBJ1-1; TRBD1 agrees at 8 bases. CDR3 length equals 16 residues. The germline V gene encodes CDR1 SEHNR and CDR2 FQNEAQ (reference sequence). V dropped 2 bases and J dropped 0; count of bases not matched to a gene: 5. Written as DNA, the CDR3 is TGTGCCAGCAGCTTATACCCGACAGGGGTGAACACTGAAGCTTTCTTT. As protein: CASSLYPTGVNTEAFF.

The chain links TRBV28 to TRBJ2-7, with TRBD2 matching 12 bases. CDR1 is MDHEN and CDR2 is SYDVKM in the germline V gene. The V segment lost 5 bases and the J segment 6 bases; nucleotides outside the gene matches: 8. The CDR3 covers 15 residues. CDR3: CASSRPTSGRLEQYF. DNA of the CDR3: TGTGCCAGCAGTAGACCGACTAGCGGGAGACTCGAGCAGTACTTC.